Described below is a single TCR beta chain sequence and its context. The germline V gene has CDR1 SQVTM and CDR2 ANQGSEA. This CDR3 spans 12 amino acids. V lost 7 bases, J lost 1 base, and 10 bases lay in between. Libraries were prepared by immunoSEQ multiplex PCR; TCRdb keeps only in-frame clonotypes and omits some of them. The sample yields roughly 130,000 clones, around 90% seen once. This entry belongs to a study of T cell responses to AZD1222 COVID-19 vaccine. This clonotype originated in an adult in good health. The material sequenced was peripheral blood, taken on day 0 of AZD1222 vaccination. This chain links TRBV29-1 with TRBJ1-1; D remains ambiguous. CDR3: CSARRQNTEAFF. Written as DNA, the CDR3 is TGCAGCGCCCGGCGGCAGAACACTGAAGCTTTCTTT. Drawing the rest from reference TRBV29-1 and TRBJ1-1, the complete variable domain is SAVISQKPSRDICQRGTSLTIQCQVDSQVTMMFWYRQQPGQSLTLIATANQGSEATYESGFVIDKFPISRPNLTFSTLTVSNMSPEDSSIYLCSARRQNTEAFFGQGTRLTVV.